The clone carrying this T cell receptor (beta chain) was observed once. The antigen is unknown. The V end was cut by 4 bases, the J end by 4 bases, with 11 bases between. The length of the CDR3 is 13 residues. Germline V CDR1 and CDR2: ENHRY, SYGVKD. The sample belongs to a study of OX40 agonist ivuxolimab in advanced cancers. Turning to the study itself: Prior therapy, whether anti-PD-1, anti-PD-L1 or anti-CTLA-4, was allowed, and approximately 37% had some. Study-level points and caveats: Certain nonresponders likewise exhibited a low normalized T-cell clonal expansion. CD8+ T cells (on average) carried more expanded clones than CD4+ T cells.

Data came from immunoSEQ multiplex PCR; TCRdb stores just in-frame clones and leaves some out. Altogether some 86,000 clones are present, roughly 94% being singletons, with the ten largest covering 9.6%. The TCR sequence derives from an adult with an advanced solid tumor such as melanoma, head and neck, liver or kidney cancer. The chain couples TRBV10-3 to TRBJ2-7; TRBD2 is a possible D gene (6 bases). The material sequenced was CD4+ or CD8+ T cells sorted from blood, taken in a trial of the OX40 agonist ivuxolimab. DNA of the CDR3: TGTGCCATCAGTGGACCAGGAGGGTACGAGCAGTACTTC. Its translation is CAISGPGGYEQYF.